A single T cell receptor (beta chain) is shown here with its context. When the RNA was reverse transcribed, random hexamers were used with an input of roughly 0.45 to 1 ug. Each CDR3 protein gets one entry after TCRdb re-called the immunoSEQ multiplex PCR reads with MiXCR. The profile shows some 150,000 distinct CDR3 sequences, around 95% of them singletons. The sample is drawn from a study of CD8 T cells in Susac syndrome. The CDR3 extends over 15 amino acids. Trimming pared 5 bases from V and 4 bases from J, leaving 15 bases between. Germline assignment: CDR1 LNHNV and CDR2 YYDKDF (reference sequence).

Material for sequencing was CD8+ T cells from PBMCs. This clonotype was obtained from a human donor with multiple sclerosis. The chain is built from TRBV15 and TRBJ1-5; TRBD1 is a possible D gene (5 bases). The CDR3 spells CATSPRGAINQPQHF. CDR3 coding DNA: TGTGCCACCAGCCCCCGCGGGGCGATTAATCAGCCCCAGCATTTT.